These 14 T cell receptor beta chains came from one sample sequenced in a study of cytomegalovirus exposure and HLA in healthy donors. The PCR used 60 Vbeta and 13 Jbeta primers. Sequencing was performed with immunoSEQ multiplex PCR; in TCRdb, only in-frame clones are kept and a portion is missing. Of 85,000 to 130,000 clones listed, about 70% are singletons. The sequenced material came from PBMCs. The receptors were gathered from a boy under 18 in good health and CMV-seronegative.

The chain has TRBV7-3 and TRBJ2-2; D call uncertain. Germline CDR1 reads SGHTA; CDR2 reads FQGTGA. Trimming took off 4 bases at V and 1 base at J, with 13 bases between the two ends. The CDR3 totals 16 residues. Here the CDR3 DNA reads TGTGCCAGCAGCTCTAGGAAGTCACTGAACACCGGGGAGCTGTTTTTT. It specifies CASSSRKSLNTGELFF.

This chain uses TRBV28 with TRBJ2-7, with D tentatively TRBD2 (6 bases). V was clipped by 9 bases and J by 3 bases, with 18 bases between them. The CDR3 runs to 14 residues. The germline V gene has CDR1 MDHEN and CDR2 SYDVKM. For the CDR3, the DNA is TGTGCCAGTAAAACCCCGGGGGAATACTACGAGCAGTACTTC. Translation gives CASKTPGEYYEQYF.

This chain connects TRBV6-5 to TRBJ1-2; D might be TRBD1 (5 bases). Germline assignment: CDR1 MNHEY and CDR2 SVGAGI. The V end was cut by 0 bases, the J end by 2 bases, with 7 bases between. CDR3 size: 14 residues. The CDR3 is CASSYSRGNYGYTF. DNA for the CDR3: TGTGCCAGCAGTTACTCACGGGGGAACTATGGCTACACCTTC.

The J gene is TRBJ1-1, the V gene TRBV5-1; 8 bases map to TRBD1. V dropped 3 bases and J dropped 4; count of bases not matched to a gene: 8. CDR3 length equals 15 residues. Per the germline V gene, CDR1 is SGHRS and CDR2 is YFSETQ. The CDR3 is CASSSGQGGVTEAFF. CDR3 nucleotide sequence: TGCGCCAGCAGCTCCGGACAGGGCGGAGTCACTGAAGCTTTCTTT.

The chain recombines TRBV5-4 with TRBJ2-4; a possible D gene is TRBD1 (5 bases). This CDR3 contains 17 residues. Trimming took off 2 bases at V and 0 bases at J, with 15 bases between the two ends. Germline assignment: CDR1 SGHNT and CDR2 YYREEE (reference sequence). This CDR3 reads CASSFGGAFVAKNIQYF. CDR3 in DNA: TGTGCCAGCAGCTTCGGTGGGGCCTTTGTAGCCAAAAACATTCAGTACTTC.

Comments on this clone: As the CDR3 is not closed by the conserved phenylalanine or tryptophan, this likely results from a read error. The chain uses TRBV4-3 and TRBJ1-4; no clear D gene. CDR1 and CDR2 from the germline V gene are LGHNA and YSLEER. Trimming shortened V by 0 bases and J by 6 bases, and 14 bases separated the two germline ends. This CDR3 is built from 16 residues. The CDR3 region has the DNA TGCGCCAGCAGCCAAGATCCTGTGCGGGGAGATGAAAAACTGTTTGTT. It specifies CASSQDPVRGDEKLFV.

The chain links TRBV10-1 to TRBJ2-7, with TRBD1 as a possible D gene (5 bases). CDR3 length equals 11 residues. Trimming removed 2 bases from V and 6 bases from J, with 5 bases in between. Germline CDR1 is WNHNN and CDR2 is SYGVQD (reference sequence). CDR3 bases: TGCGCCAGCAGTGAGAGGGGCGAGCAGTACTTC. This codes for CASSERGEQYF.

This chain uses TRBV28 with TRBJ1-1; D ambiguous. CDR3 length equals 11 residues. Trimming pared 3 bases from V and 11 bases from J, leaving 10 bases between. Germline CDR1 MDHEN, CDR2 SYDVKM. This CDR3 is CASSFGLEAFF. CDR3 nucleotides: TGTGCCAGCAGTTTTGGTCTTGAGGCTTTCTTT.

CDR3: CASTGLAGNYNEQFF. The CDR3 coding sequence is TGCGCCAGCACCGGACTAGCGGGTAATTACAATGAGCAGTTCTTC. This sequence joins TRBV5-1 and TRBJ2-1, with TRBD2 matching 11 bases. V was pared by 6 bases and J by 4 bases, with 6 bases of the junction left unmatched. CDR1 SGHRS and CDR2 YFSETQ come from the germline V gene. The length of the CDR3 is 15 residues. Variable domain in full (rest from reference TRBV5-1 and TRBJ2-1): KAGVTQTPRYLIKTRGQQVTLSCSPISGHRSVSWYQQTPGQGLQFLFEYFSETQRNKGNFPGRFSGRQFSNSRSEMNVSTLELGDSALYLCASTGLAGNYNEQFFGPGTRLTVL.

The genes are TRBV28 and TRBJ2-3; D is unresolved. V was clipped by 6 bases and J by 3 bases, with 13 bases between them. Germline CDR1 MDHEN, CDR2 SYDVKM. The CDR3 spans 14 residues. The CDR3 DNA reads TGTGCCAGCAGGCCGCAGGTGGCGACAGATACGCAGTATTTT. As protein: CASRPQVATDTQYF.

This clone was counted between two and nine times. The V and J genes are TRBV30 and TRBJ1-6; D not resolved. Germline V gives CDR1 GTSNPN, CDR2 SVGIG (reference sequence). V lost 1 base and J lost 0, with 4 bases in between. The CDR3 contains 14 residues. CDR3 DNA sequence: TGTGCCTGGAGTGCCAGCTCCTATAATTCACCCCTCCACTTT. Its translation is CAWSASSYNSPLHF.

V usage is TRBV9 and J usage is TRBJ1-5; D gene unclear. Trimming shortened V by 0 bases and J by 5 bases, and 9 bases separated the two germline ends. The CDR3 totals 14 residues. Germline CDR1 and CDR2: SGDLS and YYNGEE. The CDR3 coding sequence is TGTGCCAGCAGCGTAGCTGGAGGATATCAGCCCCAGCATTTT. Translating gives CASSVAGGYQPQHF.

A single count supports this clone. The chain recombines TRBV28 with TRBJ1-1, with unresolved D. This CDR3 has 14 amino acids. Deletions cut 2 bases from V and 1 base from J, with 8 bases between. Germline V gene lookup returns CDR1 MDHEN and CDR2 SYDVKM. The CDR3, as DNA: TGTGCCAGCAGTTTACTGGAGCCGAACACTGAAGCTTTCTTT. This translates into CASSLLEPNTEAFF.

The V call is TRBV7-3, the J call TRBJ1-5; 9 nucleotides align to TRBD1. From germline, CDR1 is SGHTA and CDR2 FQGTGA. The CDR3 length is 14 residues. V lost 5 bases to trimming and J lost 7 bases; unmatched junction nucleotides: 6. CDR3 coding DNA: TGTGCCAGCAGCGCAGACGGACAGGGGCAGCCCCAGCATTTT. It yields the protein CASSADGQGQPQHF.